Below, one T cell receptor beta chain is given with its context. This clonotype has at least ten counts. The antigen it recognizes is unknown. No much larger clonotype is one base removed from it; base qualities were not supplied. Libraries were made using multiplex PCR. TCRdb records Illumina HiSeq 2500 as the sequencer. TCRbeta libraries were constructed through three rounds of nested PCR with primers (Table S4) according to protocols modified from ARM-PCR. Before sequencing, PCR products of 200-500 bp were cut from the gel and purified using the QIAquick gel extraction kit. The authors' analysis ran thus. Reads were cleaned with Trimmomatic, merged with FLASH into complete CDR3 sequences, and assigned to V(D)J germline segments with MiTCR. Clonal diversity was calculated as the inverse Simpson's index using VDJtools. Productive reads were defined as in-frame sequences without a premature stop codon. Starting from the raw public reads, TCRdb applied fastp trimming at Q25, assembled clones with MiXCR and retained in-frame beta chains. Records with the same CDR3 protein are collapsed into one entry carrying the most frequent genes and DNA. The V and J calls and clone size come from TCRdb's table, not from the authors' own analysis. The sample includes over 85,000 distinct CDR3 sequences, with 84% observed a single time. 22% of the sample belongs to the ten largest clones.

These data belong to a study of tumor and adjacent non-tumor tissue in lung cancer (dated by TCRdb to 2017 to 2018). Context from the whole study: The cohort included under 15 adenocarcinoma, a couple of squamous cell carcinoma and 1 small cell lung cancer patients. Bulk TCRbeta repertoires were compared between lung tumor tissue and matched distant non-tumor lung tissue obtained from fewer than 16 lung cancer patients. The roughly 15 enrolled patients, of whom some 10 were men and 5 were women, were aged 31 to 76 years and were diagnosed with TNM stage I to III disease. Fewer than 35 paired specimens, one tumor and one normal lung sample per patient, were profiled by TCRbeta CDR3 sequencing. In total, sequencing yielded under 150 million productive TCRbeta reads, which works out to an average of approximately 4 million reads per sample. Overall study outcomes, separate from this receptor: Neither the sequencing platform nor unique molecular identifiers are mentioned in the methods. Significantly higher TCR diversity (inverse Simpson) was observed in tumor tissue than in normal lung tissue (roughly 390 vs 170, P = 0.0075, Mann-Whitney U test). Only 15 or so patients were included in the cohort, and the need for larger samples and more detailed clinical data was noted by the authors. Peripheral blood was not sequenced, so blood TCRbeta repertoires were not examined in the lung cancer patients of the study. Significantly higher TCR diversity was found in younger patients, and higher tumor TCR diversity was associated with shorter overall and disease-free survival. A significantly larger cumulative share of the repertoire was made up by the top 100 clones in normal lung than in tumor tissue.

RNA was extracted from bulk unsorted tissue and checked for quality with a NanoDrop ND-1000 and an Agilent 2100. Newly diagnosed lung cancer patients without prior chemotherapy who had been admitted for thoracic surgery in China between August and November 2014 were enrolled as donors. Patients who had received previous radiotherapy or chemotherapy, or who had another concurrent cancer, were excluded from the study. Surgical tissue pieces of roughly 1-2 cm3 were preserved in RNAlater solution and stored at -80 °C until use. The CDR3 runs 15 amino acids, cysteine and phenylalanine included. Just the 45-base CDR3 DNA is kept, in frame starting at base 1. Looking up the germline V gene yields CDR1 MGHRA and CDR2 YSYEKL. Trimming costs V 0 bases and J 6 bases, and their ends lie 14 bases apart.

The chain joins TRBV4-1 to TRBJ1-2; perhaps TRBD1 is the D gene, with 6 bases matching. Sequenced sample: lung tumor tissue. The TCR was taken from a man aged 65-85 years with non-small cell lung cancer. The bases read TGCGCCAGCAGCCAAGATGCCCAGGGGCGGGATGGCTACACCTTC. It is translated as CASSQDAQGRDGYTF.